This TCR beta chain was sequenced for a study of early T cells in non-severe SARS-CoV-2 infection. Findings of the study overall: The matching step, a VDJdb search, favored anti-spike CD8 responses and missed private and CD4 specificities.

About this clonotype: Antigen unknown.

Attachment of unique molecular identifiers was made to individual cDNA molecules. TCRdb reprocessed the 5' RACE reads via MiXCR and lists one record per CDR3 protein. The profile shows 75,000 or so distinct CDR3 sequences, more than 9.5% of them singletons. Per germline, CDR1 SEHNR and CDR2 FQNEAQ (reference sequence). The CDR3 has 15 residues. The V gene end was trimmed by 5 bases and the J gene end by 6 bases; junction bases not matched to a gene: 6. The TCR sequence derives from an adult who was a healthcare worker with PCR-confirmed SARS-CoV-2 infection or an uninfected control (not recorded which). The sample was whole blood, taken at baseline. The chain recombines TRBV7-9 with TRBJ2-4, with TRBD1 matching over 11 bases. This chain's CDR3 is CASSQLGTGGNIQYF. CDR3 sequence (DNA): TGTGCCAGCAGCCAGCTAGGGACAGGGGGAAACATTCAGTACTTC.